This passage covers 16 T cell receptor beta chains from one sample sequenced in a study of patients and donors after allogeneic stem cell transplantation. MiXCR, applied by TCRdb to the RT-PCR reads, yields one record per CDR3 protein. The table shows about 200,000 distinct CDR3 sequences, with around two fifths occurring only once. Sequenced sample: blood, either unsorted or a sorted T cell fraction (not recorded which). The receptors come from a human donor who was either an allogeneic HSCT recipient or a stem cell or donor lymphocyte infusion donor (not recorded which). It is not recorded whose cells these are; they may come from a transplant donor.

V gene TRBV20-1 combines with J gene TRBJ2-7; TRBD1 might be the D (5 bases). Germline V gives CDR1 DFQATT, CDR2 SNEGSKA (reference sequence). V was cut by 3 bases and J by 2 bases, with 14 bases left in between. CDR3 length equals 14 residues. The chain's CDR3 is CSARKAGKPYEQYF. The CDR3 bases are TGCAGTGCTAGGAAGGCAGGGAAACCCTACGAGCAGTACTTC.

The chain recombines TRBV24-1 with TRBJ2-1, with D tentatively TRBD1 (6 bases). Between the trimmed V and J ends, which lost 3 bases and 4 bases, there was a span of 18 bases. Germline CDR1 reads KGHDR; CDR2 reads SFDVKD. This CDR3 has 17 residues. CDR3 loop: CATSDNTGRGPYNEQFF. The CDR3 region has the DNA TGTGCCACCAGTGATAATACAGGGAGAGGCCCTTACAATGAGCAGTTCTTC.

This CDR3 reads CASSTQRGQGASDTQYF. The CDR3 DNA sequence: TGTGCCAGCAGTACCCAGAGGGGACAGGGGGCGTCAGATACGCAGTATTTT. The chain combines TRBV6-2 or TRBV6-3 with TRBJ2-3; TRBD1 agrees at 12 bases. Per germline, CDR1 MNHEY and CDR2 SVGEGT. J was trimmed by 4 bases and V by 5 bases; bases with no gene match: 10. The CDR3 sequence is 17 residues long.

This clonotype was seen many times. J is TRBJ2-1 and V is TRBV2; 7 bases agree with TRBD2. Per the germline V gene, CDR1 is SNHLY and CDR2 is FYNNEI. J gave up 0 bases and V 3 bases, and 5 bases lay outside the gene matches. The length of the CDR3 is 16 residues. Here the CDR3 reads CASSDLAGFSYNEQFF. The CDR3 DNA reads as TGTGCCAGCAGTGATTTAGCGGGCTTCTCCTACAATGAGCAGTTCTTC.

The J gene is TRBJ1-1, the V gene TRBV28, with 12 bases matching TRBD1. The CDR3 contains 15 residues. Germline V gene data show CDR1 as MDHEN and CDR2 as SYDVKM. Trimming took 5 bases from V and 3 from J; bases not matched to a gene: 4. CDR3 region: CASSKGQGAYTEAFF. CDR3 sequence (DNA): TGTGCCAGCAGTAAGGGACAGGGGGCCTACACTGAAGCTTTCTTT.

J is TRBJ2-2 and V is TRBV24-1; 7 bases align to TRBD2. Germline V gene sequence: CDR1 KGHDR, CDR2 SFDVKD. This CDR3 region has 15 residues. V shed 9 bases, J shed 0 bases, and the junction held 6 bases outside the gene matches. CDR3 nucleotides: TGTGCCACCGCCCCCAGCGGGACGAACACCGGGGAGCTGTTTTTT. Its translation is CATAPSGTNTGELFF.

The chain links TRBV28 to TRBJ2-5; D may be TRBD2 (6 bases). Germline V lookup: CDR1 MDHEN, CDR2 SYDVKM. V was pared by 6 bases and J by 0 bases, with 14 bases between. The CDR3 totals 15 residues. The CDR3 protein is CASRTSWGDQETQYF. The CDR3 DNA sequence: TGTGCCAGCAGGACTTCTTGGGGGGACCAAGAGACCCAGTACTTC.

The chain uses TRBV5-1 and TRBJ2-7; 7 bases match TRBD1. CDR1 is SGHRS, CDR2 YFSETQ, per germline. The CDR3 has 15 amino acids. Trimming cost V 2 bases and J 0 bases; bases outside gene matches: 5. The CDR3 DNA sequence: TGCGCCAGCAGCTTATTGACAGGGAGCTCCTACGAGCAGTACTTC. Amino acid sequence: CASSLLTGSSYEQYF.

The gene calls are TRBV6-1 and TRBJ1-3; 8 bases align to TRBD1. Germline CDR1 reads MNHNS; CDR2 reads SASEGT. With 3 bases clipped from V and 1 base from J, the junction kept 14 bases outside the gene matches. The CDR3 extends over 19 amino acids. CDR3 residues: CASSDWGQEFFRSGNTIYF. CDR3 nucleotide sequence: TGTGCCAGCAGTGATTGGGGACAGGAGTTCTTCCGTTCTGGAAACACCATATATTTT.

The CDR3 DNA is TGTGCCAGCAGCGCTGGGACGCACATCACCGGGGAGCTGTTTTTT. It codes for CASSAGTHITGELFF. The V and J genes are TRBV9 and TRBJ2-2; D is tentatively TRBD1 or TRBD2 (5 bases each). The CDR3 contains 15 residues. Germline loops: CDR1 SGDLS, CDR2 YYNGEE. Trimming took off 3 bases at V and 4 bases at J, with 13 bases between the two ends.

The chain is built from TRBV10-2 and TRBJ2-1, with D perhaps matching TRBD2 (6 bases). Germline V CDR1 and CDR2: WSHSY, SAAADI. The CDR3 totals 12 residues. Trimming took 4 bases from V and 9 from J, leaving 10 bases between them. CDR3 protein: CASSGGGAEQFF. DNA for the CDR3: TGCGCCAGCAGTGGCGGAGGGGCTGAGCAGTTCTTC.

The rearrangement uses TRBV7-9 and TRBJ2-5; D call uncertain. The CDR3 totals 14 residues. Trimming took off 6 bases at V and 0 bases at J, with 11 bases between the two ends. In germline, CDR1 is SEHNR, CDR2 FQNEAQ (reference sequence). Here the CDR3 DNA reads TGTGCCAGCAGTGACGGACCGAACCAAGAGACCCAGTACTTC. The encoded protein is CASSDGPNQETQYF.

This rearrangement joins TRBV4-3 to TRBJ2-7; D is uncertain. The germline V and J ends were trimmed by 0 bases and 4 bases, with 16 bases remaining between them. The CDR3 contains 16 residues. CDR1 LGHNA and CDR2 YSLEER come from the germline V gene. The CDR3 nucleotides are TGCGCCAGCAGCCAAGACCTAGGTTCTAAACTTTACGAGCAGTACTTC. Amino acids: CASSQDLGSKLYEQYF.

This clonotype was counted a few times. The rearrangement joins TRBV2 to TRBJ1-5; the match to TRBD1 covers 8 bases. In germline, CDR1 is SNHLY, CDR2 FYNNEI. The length of the CDR3 is 14 residues. V lost 6 bases, J lost 2 bases, and 3 bases stayed unmatched. The CDR3 spells CASSATGGNQPQHF. CDR3 DNA sequence: TGTGCCAGCAGCGCGACAGGGGGCAATCAGCCCCAGCATTTT.

This clonotype was counted between two and nine times. This chain connects TRBV20-1 to TRBJ1-6; 7 nucleotides line up with TRBD1. Trimming removed 1 base from V and 10 bases from J; junction bases left unmatched: 1. Germline V lookup: CDR1 DFQATT, CDR2 SNEGSKA (reference sequence). The length of the CDR3 is 12 residues. CDR3 nucleotides: TGCAGTGCTAGAGGAGGGGGCTCACCCCTCCACTTT. Protein sequence: CSARGGGSPLHF.

This chain links TRBV29-1 with TRBJ2-5; D unclear. Germline V gene data show CDR1 as SQVTM and CDR2 as ANQGSEA. This CDR3 has 11 amino acids. Trimming took 5 bases from V and 2 from J, leaving 6 bases between them. CDR3 coding DNA: TGCAGCGTTATGGTACAAGAGACCCAGTACTTC. Encoded protein: CSVMVQETQYF.